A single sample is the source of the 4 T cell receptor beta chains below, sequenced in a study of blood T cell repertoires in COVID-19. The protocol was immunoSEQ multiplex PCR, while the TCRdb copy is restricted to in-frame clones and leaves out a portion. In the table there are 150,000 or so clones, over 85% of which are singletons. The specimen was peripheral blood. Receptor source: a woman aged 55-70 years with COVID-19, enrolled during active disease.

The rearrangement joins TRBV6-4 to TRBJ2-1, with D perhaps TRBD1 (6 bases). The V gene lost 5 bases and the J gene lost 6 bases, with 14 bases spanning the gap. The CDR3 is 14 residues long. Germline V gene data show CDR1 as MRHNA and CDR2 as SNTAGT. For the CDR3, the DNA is TGTGCCAGCAGTCTACAGGGAATTGGCAATGAGCAGTTCTTC. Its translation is CASSLQGIGNEQFF.

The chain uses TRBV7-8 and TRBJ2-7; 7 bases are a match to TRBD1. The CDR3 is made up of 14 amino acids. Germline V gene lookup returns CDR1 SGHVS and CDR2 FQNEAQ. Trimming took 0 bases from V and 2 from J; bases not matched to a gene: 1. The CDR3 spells CASSLAGTAYEQYF. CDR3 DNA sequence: TGTGCCAGCAGCTTAGCCGGGACAGCCTACGAGCAGTACTTC.

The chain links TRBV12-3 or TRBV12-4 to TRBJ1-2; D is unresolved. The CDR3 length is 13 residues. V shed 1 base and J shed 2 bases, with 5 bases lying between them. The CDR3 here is CASSLERNYGYTF. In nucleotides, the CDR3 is TGTGCCAGCAGTTTAGAACGGAACTATGGCTACACCTTC.

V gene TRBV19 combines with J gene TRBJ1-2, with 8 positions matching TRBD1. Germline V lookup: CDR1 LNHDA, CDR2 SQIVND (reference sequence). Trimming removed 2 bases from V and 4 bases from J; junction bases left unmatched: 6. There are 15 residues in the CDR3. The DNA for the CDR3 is TGTGCCAGTAGTATACCCAGGGGGCCTGGCTATGGCTACACCTTC. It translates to CASSIPRGPGYGYTF.